This note documents a single TCR beta chain sequence. Antigen specificity is unknown. This record belongs to a study of OX40 agonist ivuxolimab in advanced cancers. Study-level background: Patients received intravenous ivuxolimab every 2 weeks at 0.01 to 10 mg/kg. Whole-study results and caveats: Some nonresponders also had low normalized T-cell clonal expansion. Patients with a partial response at 0.1-3.0 mg/kg had among the lowest clonal expansion.

The V gene lost 3 bases and the J gene lost 3 bases, with 13 bases spanning the gap. Germline lookup yields CDR1 MDHEN and CDR2 SYDVKM. There are 15 residues in the CDR3. Repertoires were generated with immunoSEQ multiplex PCR, while TCRdb's copy carries only in-frame clones and drops some. The table has tens of thousands of clones, 75% to 90% seen once. Blood sampling took place at baseline, cycle 4 day 1, and cycle 7 day 1. The rearrangement uses TRBV28 and TRBJ2-3, with D unresolved. The source material was CD4+ or CD8+ T cells sorted from blood, sampled in a trial of the OX40 agonist ivuxolimab. This clonotype originated in an adult with an advanced solid tumor such as melanoma, head and neck, liver or kidney cancer. The CDR3 loop reads CASSLFPSETDTQYF. The CDR3, as DNA: TGTGCCAGCAGTTTGTTCCCATCTGAGACAGATACGCAGTATTTT.